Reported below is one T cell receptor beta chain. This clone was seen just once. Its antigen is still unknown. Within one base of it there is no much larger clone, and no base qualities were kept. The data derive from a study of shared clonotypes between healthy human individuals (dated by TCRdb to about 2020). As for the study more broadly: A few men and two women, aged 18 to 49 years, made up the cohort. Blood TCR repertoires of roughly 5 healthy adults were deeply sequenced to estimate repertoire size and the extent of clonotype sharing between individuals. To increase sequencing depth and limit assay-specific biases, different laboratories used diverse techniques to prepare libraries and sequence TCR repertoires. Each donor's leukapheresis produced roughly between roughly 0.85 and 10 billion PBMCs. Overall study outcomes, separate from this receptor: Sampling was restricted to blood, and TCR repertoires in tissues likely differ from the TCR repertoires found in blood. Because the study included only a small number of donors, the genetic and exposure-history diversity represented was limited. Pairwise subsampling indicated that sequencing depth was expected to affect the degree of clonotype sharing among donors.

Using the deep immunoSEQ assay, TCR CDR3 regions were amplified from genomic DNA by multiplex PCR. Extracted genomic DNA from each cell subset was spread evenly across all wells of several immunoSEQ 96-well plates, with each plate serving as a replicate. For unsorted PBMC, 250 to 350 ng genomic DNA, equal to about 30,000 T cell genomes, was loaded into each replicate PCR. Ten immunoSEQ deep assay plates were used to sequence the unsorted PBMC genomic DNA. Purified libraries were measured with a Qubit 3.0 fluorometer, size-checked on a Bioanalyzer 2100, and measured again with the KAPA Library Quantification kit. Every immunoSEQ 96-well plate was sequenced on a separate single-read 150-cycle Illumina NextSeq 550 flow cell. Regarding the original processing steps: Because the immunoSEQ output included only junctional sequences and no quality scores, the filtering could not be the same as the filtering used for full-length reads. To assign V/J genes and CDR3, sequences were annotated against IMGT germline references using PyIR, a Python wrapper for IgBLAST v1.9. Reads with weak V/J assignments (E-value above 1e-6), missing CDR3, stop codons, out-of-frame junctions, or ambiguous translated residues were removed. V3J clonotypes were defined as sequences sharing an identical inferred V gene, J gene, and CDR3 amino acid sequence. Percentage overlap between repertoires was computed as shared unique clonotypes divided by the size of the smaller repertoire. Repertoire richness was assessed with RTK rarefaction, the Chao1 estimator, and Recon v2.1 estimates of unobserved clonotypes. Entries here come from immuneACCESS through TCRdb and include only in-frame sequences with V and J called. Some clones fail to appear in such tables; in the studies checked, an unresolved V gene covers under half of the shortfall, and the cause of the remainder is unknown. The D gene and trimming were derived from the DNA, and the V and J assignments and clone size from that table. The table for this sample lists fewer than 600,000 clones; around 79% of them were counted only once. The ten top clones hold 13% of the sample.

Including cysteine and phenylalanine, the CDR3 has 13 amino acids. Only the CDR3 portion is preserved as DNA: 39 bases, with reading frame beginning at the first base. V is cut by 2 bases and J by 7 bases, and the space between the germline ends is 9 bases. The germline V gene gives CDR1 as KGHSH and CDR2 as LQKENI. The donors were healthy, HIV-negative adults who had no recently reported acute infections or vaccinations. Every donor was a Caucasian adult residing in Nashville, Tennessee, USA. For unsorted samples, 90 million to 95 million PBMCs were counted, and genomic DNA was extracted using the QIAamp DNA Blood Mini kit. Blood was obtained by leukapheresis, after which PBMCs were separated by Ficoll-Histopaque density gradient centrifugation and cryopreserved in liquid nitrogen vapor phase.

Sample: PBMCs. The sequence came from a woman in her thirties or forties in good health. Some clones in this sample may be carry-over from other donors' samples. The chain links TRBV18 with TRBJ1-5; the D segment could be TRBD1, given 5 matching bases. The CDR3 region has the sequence CASSPERDQPQHF. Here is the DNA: TGTGCCAGCTCACCAGAGAGGGACCAGCCCCAGCATTTT. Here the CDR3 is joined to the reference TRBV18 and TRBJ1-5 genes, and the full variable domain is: NAGVMQNPRHLVRRRGQEARLRCSPMKGHSHVYWYRQLPEEGLKFMVYLQKENIIDESGMPKERFSAEFPKEGPSILRIQQVVRGDSAAYFCASSPERDQPQHFGDGTRLSIL.